The TCR beta chain under discussion was sequenced for a study of beta chain features in type 1 diabetes (dated by TCRdb to the late 2010s). Broadly, across the study: Patients and healthy donors did not differ in mean age, gender distribution, total cell number or subset yield. Across all samples, about 110 million sorted cells were examined, and cell number per subset correlated strongly with RNA yield. In the study, TCRB repertoires of sorted circulating CD4+ T cell subsets from recently diagnosed type 1 diabetes patients were compared with those of matched healthy donors. Regulatory and stem cell-like memory subsets were isolated from only 8 patients and about eight healthy donors, whereas naive and central memory subsets came from all 30 or so donors.

Study-wide findings and limitations: At VDJ recombination sites, patients with type 1 diabetes made fewer insertions and deleted more nucleotides, a pattern implying thymic rearrangement abnormalities. Because cDNA rather than genomic DNA was sequenced, highly expressing activated cells could have been over-represented, although no difference in activation and CD3 levels was found between groups. Naive, central memory and regulatory TCRB repertoires appeared to be more alike among patients than among healthy donors. HLA sub-analyses involved small numbers of individuals, so any influence of HLA type on TCRB rearrangement remained unresolved. Shorter templates might be favored by PCR, yet because patient and control samples were amplified and corrected together, any such skew would affect both groups equally. In all four CD4+ subsets, TCRB CDR3 length was moderately but significantly shorter in type 1 diabetes patients.

V was cut back by 3 bases and J by 3 bases, leaving a gap of 15 bases between them. Its CDR3 holds 15 amino acids, cysteine through phenylalanine. The entry retains the CDR3 DNA only, 45 bases that are in frame from base 1. CDR1 SGHRS and CDR2 YFSETQ were looked up in the germline V gene. The entire isolated RNA was reverse transcribed using the High Capacity cDNA Reverse Transcription Kit, and thus expressed TCRB transcripts were sequenced. Deep immunoSEQ sequencing was performed on naive, central memory and regulatory T cell samples, with an average of about 3.6 million total reads per sample. After sorted cells were lysed in RLT buffer, RNA was extracted with DNase-treated RNeasy Micro or Mini kits, with the choice depending on cell number. To prevent cross-contamination, each cell subset was processed individually, whereas patient and healthy donor samples were processed jointly. TCRB sequences were amplified from cDNA with the immunoSEQ multiplex PCR, producing 87-bp fragments spanning the CDR3 region. The amplicons were sequenced using the Illumina HiSeq platform. The source study handled its data this way. PCR bias was corrected computationally using synthetic template baselines, and reads within Hamming distance 2 were collapsed, with unmergeable singletons discarded. Reads were aligned against IMGT so that V, D and J genes, CDR3 length and insertions or deletions at six rearrangement sites could be assigned. Within each subset, clonotype counts were normalized to sorted cell number, after which true diversity and Gini coefficients were computed with the tcR R package. Repertoire sharing was quantified using the overlap coefficient calculated on TCRB nucleotide sequences. TCRdb's version of the immuneACCESS table is confined to in-frame rearrangements and falls short of the full clone set. An unresolved V gene accounts for under half of the shortfall where checked; the remainder is of unknown origin. V, J and clone size were drawn from that table, and D and trimming were deduced from the DNA. Within this sample are about 160,000 clones, with around 8% of them counted one time only. The ten top clones hold about 0.5% of the sample.

Comment on this clone: Its target antigen remains unknown. It has no much larger one-base neighbor in the sample; base qualities were not kept.

Each donor gave one peripheral blood draw, averaging roughly 120 mL, which was collected into heparinised tubes. A BD FACSAria II was used to sort naive, central memory, regulatory and stem cell-like memory CD4+ T cells with a panel that included CD45RO, CCR7, CD25, CD127, CD95 and CD27. Every sorted population had a purity above 98%. Right away, PBMCs were isolated by Lymphoprep density gradient centrifugation and were stained directly, with no culture step. So that batch effects would be minimized, each experiment stained and sorted samples in pairs, pairing one healthy donor with one patient. The material sequenced was central memory CD4+ T cells from blood. This sequence originates from a woman aged 18-35 years with type 1 diabetes. This chain joins TRBV5-1 to TRBJ1-2, with TRBD1 tentatively as D gene (6 bases match). The DNA sequence is TGCGCCAGCAGCTGGAAACAGGGCTCCCACTATGGCTACACCTTC. It specifies CASSWKQGSHYGYTF.